The clone carrying this T cell receptor beta chain was seen only once. Its antigen is not known. This entry is derived from a study of cytomegalovirus exposure and HLA in healthy donors. Study results and limitations: Cytomegalovirus association was listed for about 180 TCR beta chains. In a later analysis, specific HLA alleles were associated with around 17,000 TCR beta sequences at a 0.05 false discovery rate. The authors later linked a missense DCLRE1C variant to TCR beta V- and J-gene trimming.

V lost 7 bases to trimming and J lost 7 bases, with 23 bases between them. The germline gives CDR1 SQVTM, CDR2 ANQGSEA. The CDR3 extends over 14 amino acids. The PCR used 60 Vbeta and 13 Jbeta primers. TCRdb's table, derived via immunoSEQ multiplex PCR, lists solely in-frame clones and lacks some. This sample has roughly 120,000 clones, with 75% to 85% found just once. The V call is TRBV29-1, the J call TRBJ2-7, with D perhaps TRBD1 (6 bases). The sample taken for sequencing was PBMCs. The sequence came from a male donor in good health and CMV-seronegative. Here the CDR3 reads CSATRPGHLTEQYF. The DNA for the CDR3 is TGCAGCGCCACCCGGCCGGGACACCTTACGGAGCAGTACTTC.